The rows below give T cell receptor beta chains drawn from one sample of a study of blood T cell repertoires in COVID-19. The table came from immunoSEQ multiplex PCR; TCRdb's copy has only in-frame clones and leaves some out. This sample carries roughly 410,000 clones, around 89% of them seen once, and the ten largest clones take about 1.6%. The sequencing sample was made of peripheral blood. The origin of the receptors is a woman aged 40 to 50 with COVID-19, enrolled during active disease. Each CDR3 is given with its conserved first and last residue. The D gene is left open where the match is weak. Not every row has a clone size; where given, it reads once, few, many or a size class.

d_call	v_call	clone_size	j_call	cdr3_nt	cdr3_aa
TRBD2	TRBV27	.	TRBJ2-3	TGTGCCAGCAGTTTATTCCTAGCGGGAGCGGCAGATACGCAGTATTTT	CASSLFLAGAADTQYF
TRBD1	TRBV6-6	.	TRBJ2-1	TGTGCCAGCCGACAGGGGGACTACAATGAGCAGTTCTTC	CASRQGDYNEQFF
.	TRBV11-2	once	TRBJ1-1	TGTGCCAGCAGTTTCAGGGCCCTGAACACTGAAGCTTTCTTT	CASSFRALNTEAFF
.	TRBV27	.	TRBJ1-5	TGTGCCAGCAGTTTATCAAGTATGGGGGGTGAGCCCCAGCATTTT	CASSLSSMGGEPQHF
.	TRBV5-5	.	TRBJ1-3	TGTGCCAGCAGCTTGTTCAGGGCCCACAGCTCTGGAAACACCATATATTTT	CASSLFRAHSSGNTIYF
TRBD1	TRBV6-4	.	TRBJ1-6	TGTGCCAGCAGTCGACAGGGATATAATTCACCCCTCCACTTT	CASSRQGYNSPLHF
.	TRBV4-3	.	TRBJ2-3	TGCGCCAGCAGACTAGGGTATACGCAGTATTTT	CASRLGYTQYF
.	TRBV3-1/TRBV3-2	.	TRBJ1-1	TGTGCCAGCAGCCAAGCAGGGTTCGACACTGAAGCTTTCTTT	CASSQAGFDTEAFF
.	TRBV29-1	.	TRBJ1-3	TGCAGTGTCGTGGGGGGGCCTATGTCTGGAAACACCATATATTTT	CSVVGGPMSGNTIYF
.	TRBV5-1	.	TRBJ1-2	TGCGCCAGCAGCCCCGATACAGGCCAGGGTAACTATGGCTACACCTTC	CASSPDTGQGNYGYTF
.	TRBV4-1	.	TRBJ1-2	TGCGCCAGCAGCCAAGTAGGGCAGGGCTATGGCTACACCTTC	CASSQVGQGYGYTF
TRBD2	TRBV5-1	.	TRBJ2-5	TGCGCCAGCAGCTTAACACTAGCGGGAGCGAGGGAGACCCAGTACTTC	CASSLTLAGARETQYF
.	TRBV29-1	.	TRBJ1-1	TGCAGCGTTGTAAGGAACGCGGGTAACACTGAAGCTTTCTTT	CSVVRNAGNTEAFF
.	TRBV9	.	TRBJ1-5	TGTGCCAGCAGCGTAGAGCCCGTGGATCAGCCCCAGCATTTT	CASSVEPVDQPQHF
TRBD1	TRBV6-5	.	TRBJ1-1	TGTGCCAGCAGTTCGACAGGGCGTCGGACTGAAGCTTTCTTT	CASSSTGRRTEAFF
.	TRBV30	.	TRBJ1-5	TGTGCCTGGAGTGTGGGCTACCAGCCCCAGCATTTT	CAWSVGYQPQHF
TRBD1	TRBV6-5	.	TRBJ1-1	TGTGCCAGCAGAAGAACAGGGGGCGGCACTGAAGCTTTCTTT	CASRRTGGGTEAFF
.	TRBV9	.	TRBJ1-3	TGTGCCAGCAGCGCGGTGTCTGGAAACACCATATATTTT	CASSAVSGNTIYF
.	TRBV12-3/TRBV12-4	few	TRBJ1-5	TGTGCCAGCAGTTTACAGTACAATCAGCCCCAGCATTTT	CASSLQYNQPQHF
.	TRBV2	.	TRBJ2-7	TGTGCCAGCAGCCCAGGGGCCGGGGGGAGGAACTACGAGCAGTACTTC	CASSPGAGGRNYEQYF
TRBD1	TRBV5-8	.	TRBJ2-5	TGTGCCAGCAGCTCCCGGGACAGAGAGACCCAGTACTTC	CASSSRDRETQYF
.	TRBV12-3/TRBV12-4	few	TRBJ2-7	TGTGCCAGCAGTTCCTCCCGCTACGAGCAGTACTTC	CASSSSRYEQYF
TRBD1	TRBV28	.	TRBJ2-6	TGTGCCAGCAGCCCCATCGCCAGGGCGGACAGGCTCTCTGGGGCCAACGTCCTGACTTTC	CASSPIARADRLSGANVLTF
.	TRBV28	.	TRBJ2-6	TGTGCCAGCAGCCTCCGGGGGTCTGGGGCCAACGTCCTGACTTTC	CASSLRGSGANVLTF
.	TRBV7-8	few	TRBJ2-5	TGTGCCAGCAGCTCGGGGGACTCCCAAGAGACCCAGTACTTC	CASSSGDSQETQYF
.	TRBV5-1	.	TRBJ2-7	TGCGCCAGCAGCCTGGCGGGACATAACTCCTACGAGCAGTACTTC	CASSLAGHNSYEQYF
.	TRBV6-4	few	TRBJ2-2	TGTGCCAGCAGTGTGGCGGATTACACCGGGGAGCTGTTTTTT	CASSVADYTGELFF
TRBD1	TRBV20-1	.	TRBJ2-3	TGCAGTGCTAGTTTCGGCCCTACAGGGGAAGATACGCAGTATTTT	CSASFGPTGEDTQYF
TRBD1	TRBV30	once	TRBJ2-1	TGTGCCTGGAGCCGACAGGGATCTAGTTACAATGAGCAGTTCTTC	CAWSRQGSSYNEQFF
TRBD1	TRBV28	.	TRBJ2-7	TGTGCCAGCAGCCTAGGACAGGGAAACTCTCTCTGGTACGAGCAGTACTTC	CASSLGQGNSLWYEQYF
TRBD2	TRBV5-5	.	TRBJ2-1	TGTGCCAGCAGCCCTGGCCCTAGCGGGGGTGCCTACAATGAGCAGTTCTTC	CASSPGPSGGAYNEQFF
TRBD2	TRBV19	once	TRBJ2-7	TGTGCCAGTAGTCTCGGGGGGGCGGGCGAGGACGAGCAGTACTTC	CASSLGGAGEDEQYF
TRBD1	TRBV3-1/TRBV3-2	once	TRBJ1-1	TGTGCCAGCAGCCAGGGGGACAGGCTAAACACTGAAGCTTTCTTT	CASSQGDRLNTEAFF
.	TRBV5-1	.	TRBJ2-3	TGCGCCAGCGCAGACAGCCTGACGGCACTGGGTACGCAGTATTTT	CASADSLTALGTQYF
TRBD2	TRBV5-1	.	TRBJ2-4	TGCGCCAGCAGCTATGGCAGGGAGGGCATTCAGTACTTC	CASSYGREGIQYF
.	TRBV30	.	TRBJ1-1	TGTGCCTGGAGTTTTAATCTGAACACTGAAGCTTTCTTT	CAWSFNLNTEAFF
TRBD1	TRBV7-9	.	TRBJ1-1	TGTGCCAGCAGCTGGGCCGGGACAGGGGACAACACTGAAGCTTTCTTT	CASSWAGTGDNTEAFF
.	TRBV18	.	TRBJ1-1	TGTGCCAGCTCACCACAGCAGGGGCGGACTGAAGCTTTCTTT	CASSPQQGRTEAFF
TRBD2	TRBV30	few	TRBJ2-7	TGTGCCTGGAAGGAACCTAGCGGCTTCTACGAGCAGTACTTC	CAWKEPSGFYEQYF
TRBD1	TRBV18	.	TRBJ1-5	TGTGCCAGCTCACCACCGGCGGCAGGGGGCCTTCAGCCCCAGCATTTT	CASSPPAAGGLQPQHF
.	TRBV30	few	TRBJ1-6	TGTGCCTGGAGTGACTTACCACGGAGACCCCTCCACTTT	CAWSDLPRRPLHF
TRBD2	TRBV24-1	.	TRBJ2-7	TGTGCCACCAGTGCGGGGGGAGTCCCTTACGAGCAGTACTTC	CATSAGGVPYEQYF
.	TRBV28	.	TRBJ2-3	TGTGCCAGCAGTTTATTGAGGATCCCAGATACGCAGTATTTT	CASSLLRIPDTQYF
TRBD2	TRBV7-2	.	TRBJ2-5	TGTGCCAGCAGCTTAGAGGCGGGGGGCATGGAGACCCAGTACTTC	CASSLEAGGMETQYF
.	TRBV11-2	.	TRBJ2-3	TGTGCCAGCAGCTTAGGGAAAGGGGGAACAGATACGCAGTATTTT	CASSLGKGGTDTQYF
.	TRBV7-9	.	TRBJ1-1	TGTGCCAGCAGCCCCAAAACAGACCTGAACACTGAAGCTTTCTTT	CASSPKTDLNTEAFF
.	TRBV5-1	.	TRBJ1-1	TGCGCCAGCAAAACAGGGTTGGATGACACTGAAGCTTTCTTT	CASKTGLDDTEAFF
TRBD1	TRBV19	.	TRBJ1-6	TGTGCCAGTAGTTACAGGGGTTCACCCCTCCACTTT	CASSYRGSPLHF
TRBD1	TRBV9	.	TRBJ2-7	TGTGCCAGCAGCGCTACCGGGACAGGACAAACCTACGAGCAGTACTTC	CASSATGTGQTYEQYF
.	TRBV11-3	.	TRBJ1-5	TGTGCCAGTTCCCCCCTAAGCAGCAATCAGCCCCAGCATTTT	CASSPLSSNQPQHF
TRBD1	TRBV5-1	.	TRBJ1-2	TGCGCCAGCAGCTTAGGGACAGGGATTTCCTATGGCTACACCTTC	CASSLGTGISYGYTF
TRBD1	TRBV5-1	.	TRBJ1-5	TGCGCCAGCAGCTGCTTCCTTGGGACAGTAGACAATCAGCCCCAGCATTTT	CASSCFLGTVDNQPQHF
.	TRBV19	.	TRBJ1-2	TGTGCCAGCAGTGGCAGGGTTGGGCGCTATGGCTACACCTTC	CASSGRVGRYGYTF